The 12 T cell receptor beta chains listed next were all sequenced from one sample in a study of response to subunit inactivated influenza vaccine. TCRdb called the RT-PCR reads again in MiXCR, with one record for every CDR3 protein. The data hold 490,000 or so distinct CDR3 sequences, with 6% to 9% observed a single time. This specimen was PBMCs from blood, taken roughly 24 months after vaccination. The receptors were gathered from a man aged 45-69 years who received an inactivated influenza vaccine.

This clonotype has more than one count but fewer than ten. J is TRBJ2-5 and V is TRBV20-1, with unresolved D. The ends were cut back, 2 bases at V and 1 base at J, with 20 bases in the middle. This CDR3 region has 17 residues. Germline V lookup: CDR1 DFQATT, CDR2 SNEGSKA (reference sequence). This CDR3 reads CSARRIRDERSQETQYF. The CDR3 DNA follows: TGCAGTGCTAGAAGGATCCGTGACGAGCGCTCCCAAGAGACCCAGTACTTC.

This clonotype was found a few times. CDR3 in DNA: TGTGCCAGCAGTTATTCTTACGGGGAGGGGGGTGCCACTGAAGCTTTCTTT. This sequence encodes CASSYSYGEGGATEAFF. The chain employs TRBV6-2 or TRBV6-3 and TRBJ1-1, with D perhaps TRBD1 (6 bases). The CDR3 spans 17 residues. Germline assignment: CDR1 MNHEY and CDR2 SVGEGT. The V gene lost 3 bases and the J gene lost 4 bases, with 21 bases spanning the gap.

The V call is TRBV18, the J call TRBJ1-1, with D unresolved. With 2 bases removed from V and 1 base from J, the gap between germline ends came to 14 bases. Germline lookup yields CDR1 KGHSH and CDR2 LQKENI. The CDR3 extends over 16 amino acids. The CDR3 DNA follows: TGTGCCAGCTCACCAAGGCCCAGTTCAGAGAACACTGAAGCTTTCTTT. This gives the protein CASSPRPSSENTEAFF.

This clonotype has a handful of counts. The chain uses TRBV5-1 and TRBJ2-1; D unclear. The CDR3 totals 12 residues. Germline-derived CDR1 and CDR2 are SGHRS and YFSETQ. The V and J ends lost 4 bases and 6 bases respectively, with 8 bases between them. DNA of the CDR3: TGCGCCAGCAGCCTCCAGTTCAATGAGCAGTTCTTC. It encodes CASSLQFNEQFF.

The sample holds many counts of this clonotype. The V call is TRBV12-3 or TRBV12-4, the J call TRBJ2-3, with a possible D match to TRBD1 (5 bases). The V and J ends lost 6 bases and 4 bases respectively, with 8 bases between them. CDR3 length: 12 residues. Here the CDR3 reads CASSFRADTQYF. CDR3 bases: TGTGCCAGCAGCTTCAGGGCAGATACGCAGTATTTT.

The rearrangement links TRBV29-1 to TRBJ2-7, with D tentatively TRBD2 (5 bases). V shed 8 bases and J shed 6 bases, with 14 bases lying between them. The CDR3 extends over 11 amino acids. Germline V lookup: CDR1 SQVTM, CDR2 ANQGSEA. CDR3 nucleotides: TGCAGCACCGGGGTAGGGCCCGAGCAGTACTTC. Translated, it gives CSTGVGPEQYF.

CDR3: CASSLGGIANEQFF. Here the CDR3 DNA reads TGTGCCAGCAGCTTGGGTGGTATAGCCAATGAGCAGTTCTTC. V is TRBV11-2 and J is TRBJ2-1; D is unclear. This CDR3 is built from 14 residues. The V gene lost 3 bases and the J gene lost 6 bases, with 12 bases spanning the gap. From germline, CDR1 is SGHAT and CDR2 FQNNGV.

V and J are TRBV10-3 and TRBJ1-1; D is unresolved. The V and J ends lost 5 bases and 1 base respectively, with 11 bases between them. CDR1 is ENHRY and CDR2 is SYGVKD in the germline V gene. There are 14 residues in the CDR3. The CDR3: CAISSETSNTEAFF. CDR3 coding DNA: TGTGCCATCAGTTCCGAGACTTCGAACACTGAAGCTTTCTTT.

This clonotype was detected many times. The V gene is TRBV30, the J gene TRBJ2-1; weak D call: TRBD2 (7 bases). V was trimmed by 2 bases and J by 11 bases, leaving 13 bases between them. The CDR3 length is 12 residues. The germline gives CDR1 GTSNPN, CDR2 SVGIG (reference sequence). Here the CDR3 DNA reads TGTGCCTGGAGTTCCGGGGGGCCGAAGCAGTTCTTC. Its protein is CAWSSGGPKQFF.

This clonotype was seen only a few times. The chain joins TRBV6-1 to TRBJ2-7, with 7 bases matching TRBD2. The CDR3 runs to 15 residues. V gave up 6 bases and J gave up 2 bases; unmatched junction bases: 10. Germline CDR1 reads MNHNS; CDR2 reads SASEGT. The CDR3 protein is CASSTLAGAAYEQYF. In DNA form, the CDR3 reads TGTGCCAGCAGCACTCTGGCGGGAGCAGCCTACGAGCAGTACTTC.

This clonotype was counted a few times. CDR3: CASSPSHSSLTEAFF. The CDR3 bases are TGTGCCAGCTCACCATCGCACAGCTCCCTGACTGAAGCTTTCTTT. The V and J genes are TRBV18 and TRBJ1-1; D gene unclear. The CDR3 sequence is 15 residues long. Germline V CDR1 and CDR2: KGHSH, LQKENI. V was trimmed by 2 bases and J by 5 bases, leaving 15 bases between them. Based on the CDR3 plus reference TRBV18 and TRBJ1-1, the full variable domain is NAGVMQNPRHLVRRRGQEARLRCSPMKGHSHVYWYRQLPEEGLKFMVYLQKENIIDESGMPKERFSAEFPKEGPSILRIQQVVRGDSAAYFCASSPSHSSLTEAFFGQGTRLTVV.

V gene TRBV20-1 combines with J gene TRBJ2-2, with a possible D match to TRBD2 (5 bases). V shed 3 bases and J shed 0 bases, with 23 bases lying between them. Germline V CDR1 and CDR2: DFQATT, SNEGSKA (reference sequence). The CDR3 is made up of 19 amino acids. The CDR3, as DNA: TGCAGTGCTAGTCGGGGTTCTGGTAGTCGCGGGTCGAACACCGGGGAGCTGTTTTTT. Translated, it gives CSASRGSGSRGSNTGELFF.